The source of this T cell receptor (beta chain) is a study of radiotherapy plus CTLA-4 blockade in lung cancer. Study as a whole: Disease control was achieved by less than 40% of patients, and objective responses by about 17%. Overall study findings and caveats: Radiotherapy was combined with ipilimumab, and tumor-derived TCR clones then expanded in blood.

With 0 bases clipped from V and 2 bases from J, the junction kept 10 bases outside the gene matches. The CDR3 consists of 18 residues. The germline V gene has CDR1 MGHRA and CDR2 YSYEKL. Details on this clone: Antigen unknown. Other DNA sequences in the same sample also yield this CDR3.

Data came from immunoSEQ multiplex PCR; TCRdb stores just in-frame clones and leaves some out. The sample consists of about 94,000 clones, approximately 80% of them appearing once. The chain recombines TRBV4-1 with TRBJ1-2; 9 positions match TRBD1. This TCR derives from a human donor with non-small cell lung cancer that progressed on radiotherapy plus ipilimumab. The source was peripheral blood, collected from a patient treated with radiotherapy plus ipilimumab. The CDR3 coding sequence is TGCGCCAGCAGCCAAGATCGGTTAGGACAGGGGCTGAACTATGGCTACACCTTC. As protein: CASSQDRLGQGLNYGYTF.